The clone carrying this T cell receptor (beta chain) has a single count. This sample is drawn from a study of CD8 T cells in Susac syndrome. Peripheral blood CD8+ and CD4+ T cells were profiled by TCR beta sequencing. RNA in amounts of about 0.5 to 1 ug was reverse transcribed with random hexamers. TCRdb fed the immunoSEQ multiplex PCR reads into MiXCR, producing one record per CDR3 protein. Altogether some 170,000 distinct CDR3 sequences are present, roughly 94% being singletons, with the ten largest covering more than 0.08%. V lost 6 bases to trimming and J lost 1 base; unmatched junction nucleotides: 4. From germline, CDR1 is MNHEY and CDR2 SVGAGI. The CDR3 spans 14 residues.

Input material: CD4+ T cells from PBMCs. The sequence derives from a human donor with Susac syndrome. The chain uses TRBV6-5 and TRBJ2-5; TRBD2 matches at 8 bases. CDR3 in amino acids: CASRGTSGQETQYF. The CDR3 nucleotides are TGTGCCAGCAGGGGTACTAGCGGCCAAGAGACCCAGTACTTC.